This T cell receptor (beta chain) was sequenced in a study of T cells expressing NK-cell markers. Across the study: One of the eight sequenced donors was seronegative, whereas the other seven were HCMV-seropositive. Overall study findings and caveats: Researchers report these clonotypes also headed the CD3+CD56-NKG2C+ fraction in a few donors. NKG2C+ dominant clonotypes from 5 to 7 donors made up roughly 1.0-8% of CD8+ T cells.

What made the TCR beta cDNA was 5'RACE template switching with UMIs. TCRdb re-called the 5' RACE reads; one entry per CDR3 protein, DNA not given. The sample features 400,000 to 500,000 distinct CDR3 sequences, with less than 7.5% in its top ten. Germline CDR1 reads LGHDT; CDR2 reads YNNKEL (reference sequence). The CDR3 is made up of 16 amino acids. Of note for this clonotype: Its antigen is undetermined.

The rearrangement joins TRBV3-1 to TRBJ1-1; checking the TCRdb D call of TRBD1 is not possible without DNA. Sequencing was carried out using blood T cells: a sorted CD56 or NKG2C T cell subset, CD4+ or CD8+ T cells, or bulk PBMC T cells (not recorded which). The receptor comes from a woman between 18 and 70 years old in good health. CDR3 amino acids: CASSKGPGQGGTEAFF.